This is a list of T cell receptor beta chains from one sample in a study of Ad26.COV2.S vaccination and SARS-CoV-2 variants. Method: immunoSEQ multiplex PCR; TCRdb's copy keeps in-frame clones and lacks some. This table has roughly 380,000 clones, roughly 84% appearing once. This specimen consisted of peripheral blood, obtained in a trial of Ad26.COV2.S vaccine versus placebo. These receptors originate from a person between 18 and 59 years old who received the Ad26.COV2.S COVID-19 vaccine or a placebo. Both conserved end residues are part of each CDR3. A D gene is named only where the DNA matches it firmly. Clone size, where shown, is once, few, many, or a class for clones that have expanded.

v_call,clone_size,j_call,d_call,cdr3_aa,cdr3_nt
TRBV7-9,-,TRBJ2-3,-,CASSTDRTDTQYF,TGTGCCAGCAGCACGGATCGCACAGATACGCAGTATTTT
TRBV25-1,-,TRBJ1-1,TRBD1,CASSGTGRAFF,TGTGCCAGCAGTGGGACAGGGAGGGCTTTCTTT
TRBV29-1,-,TRBJ1-3,-,CSVGVVGSGNTIYF,TGCAGCGTTGGGGTGGTGGGCTCTGGAAACACCATATATTTT
TRBV27,-,TRBJ2-1,TRBD2,CASSFRGGHEQFF,TGTGCCAGCAGTTTCCGGGGGGGCCATGAGCAGTTCTTC
TRBV11-3,-,TRBJ2-1,-,CASSRGPNWEQFF,TGTGCCAGCAGCCGAGGGCCTAATTGGGAGCAGTTCTTC
TRBV5-1,-,TRBJ2-5,-,CASSADGRKETQYF,TGCGCCAGCAGCGCGGATGGGCGTAAAGAGACCCAGTACTTC
TRBV13,-,TRBJ2-3,TRBD1,CASSLLPGQAINDTQYF,TGTGCCAGCAGCTTACTCCCGGGACAGGCAATTAATGATACGCAGTATTTT
TRBV5-1,once,TRBJ1-1,TRBD1,CASVAGDSLHTEAFF,TGCGCCAGCGTGGCCGGGGACAGCCTACACACTGAAGCTTTCTTT
TRBV4-2,-,TRBJ1-2,TRBD1,CASSQGQGNEGYTF,TGTGCCAGCAGCCAGGGACAGGGTAATGAGGGCTACACCTTC
TRBV3-1/TRBV3-2,-,TRBJ1-1,-,CASSQDRKAEAFF,TGTGCCAGCAGCCAAGATCGGAAGGCTGAAGCTTTCTTT
TRBV20-1,-,TRBJ1-1,-,CSVAEAFF,TGCAGTGTGGCTGAAGCTTTCTTT
TRBV29-1,-,TRBJ1-1,-,CSVEGRSGLTEAFF,TGCAGCGTTGAAGGTAGGTCAGGGCTCACTGAAGCTTTCTTT
TRBV12-3/TRBV12-4,-,TRBJ1-1,-,CASSNRGNTEAFF,TGTGCCAGCAGCAATCGAGGGAACACTGAAGCTTTCTTT
TRBV14,-,TRBJ1-4,-,CASSQVVGQRGEKLFF,TGTGCCAGCAGCCAAGTTGTGGGCCAACGTGGTGAAAAACTGTTTTTT
TRBV3-1/TRBV3-2,-,TRBJ2-7,-,CASSHPPSYEQYF,TGTGCCAGCAGCCACCCGCCATCCTACGAGCAGTACTTC
TRBV5-4,-,TRBJ2-3,-,CASSPRATDTQYF,TGTGCCAGCAGCCCCCGGGCCACAGATACGCAGTATTTT
TRBV7-9,-,TRBJ2-5,-,CASSLVGQETQYF,TGTGCCAGCAGCTTAGTTGGCCAAGAGACCCAGTACTTC
TRBV5-1,-,TRBJ2-2,TRBD2,CASSPRGGGYTGELFF,TGCGCCAGCAGCCCTCGCGGGGGGGGTTACACCGGGGAGCTGTTTTTT
TRBV6-5,-,TRBJ1-2,-,CASSYIMSGAGGYTF,TGTGCCAGCAGTTACATAATGTCGGGCGCTGGTGGCTACACCTTC
TRBV11-2,-,TRBJ2-7,-,CASSFTDFYEQYF,TGTGCCAGCAGCTTTACGGATTTCTACGAGCAGTACTTC
TRBV7-3,-,TRBJ2-2,-,CASNKGSGGELFF,TGTGCCAGCAATAAGGGTTCGGGCGGGGAGCTGTTTTTT
TRBV4-1,-,TRBJ2-3,-,CASSHQGYTDTQYF,TGCGCCAGCAGCCACCAGGGGTACACAGATACGCAGTATTTT
TRBV14,-,TRBJ1-6,-,CASSQGSPLHF,TGTGCCAGCAGCCAAGGTTCACCCCTCCACTTT
TRBV21-1,-,TRBJ2-2,-,CASNDRYVGELFF,TGTGCCAGCAACGACAGGTATGTCGGGGAGCTGTTTTTT
TRBV3-1/TRBV3-2,-,TRBJ2-5,-,CASSPGQKTQYF,TGTGCCAGCAGCCCAGGTCAGAAGACCCAGTACTTC
TRBV7-9,-,TRBJ1-4,TRBD1,CASSSGQGREKLFF,TGTGCCAGCAGTTCGGGACAGGGCCGGGAAAAACTGTTTTTT
TRBV11-2,-,TRBJ2-5,-,CASSLRVRETQYF,TGTGCCAGCAGTCTAAGGGTTCGGGAGACCCAGTACTTC
TRBV5-1,once,TRBJ2-1,TRBD2,CASSLERGGYNEQFF,TGCGCCAGCAGCCTAGAGCGGGGGGGTTACAATGAGCAGTTCTTC
TRBV11-2,-,TRBJ1-2,-,CASSLGQNYGYTF,TGTGCCAGCAGCTTGGGGCAGAACTATGGCTACACCTTC
TRBV5-6,-,TRBJ1-5,-,CASSPRPGYQPQHF,TGTGCCAGCAGCCCCCGCCCCGGGTATCAGCCCCAGCATTTT
TRBV11-1,-,TRBJ2-5,-,CASSLRVWYQETQYF,TGTGCCAGCAGCTTAAGGGTCTGGTACCAAGAGACCCAGTACTTC
TRBV6-5,once,TRBJ2-1,TRBD2,CASIASGGYYNEQFF,TGTGCCAGCATTGCTAGCGGGGGCTACTACAATGAGCAGTTCTTC
TRBV6-6,-,TRBJ2-7,-,CASSPGTYEQYF,TGTGCCAGCAGTCCAGGGACCTACGAGCAGTACTTC
TRBV6-5,-,TRBJ1-3,-,CASSYGWELSGNTIYF,TGTGCCAGCAGTTACGGATGGGAACTCTCTGGAAACACCATATATTTT
TRBV19,-,TRBJ1-2,-,CASSIRTSGGYTF,TGTGCCAGTAGTATCCGAACTTCGGGTGGCTACACCTTC
TRBV5-8,-,TRBJ1-3,-,CANHRLGSGNTIYF,TGTGCCAACCACAGACTTGGCTCTGGAAACACCATATATTTT
TRBV9,-,TRBJ1-3,-,CASSVEGTASGNTIYF,TGTGCCAGCAGCGTAGAGGGAACAGCCTCTGGAAACACCATATATTTT
TRBV7-6,-,TRBJ2-5,TRBD1,CASSPRQGAGETQYF,TGTGCCAGCAGCCCTAGACAGGGGGCAGGGGAGACCCAGTACTTC
TRBV5-8,-,TRBJ2-3,TRBD2,CASSLSSGVGTDTQYF,TGTGCCAGCAGCTTGTCTAGCGGGGTTGGAACAGATACGCAGTATTTT
TRBV19,-,TRBJ1-4,-,CASTLGEKLFF,TGTGCCAGTACCCTGGGGGAAAAACTGTTTTTT
TRBV7-9,-,TRBJ2-5,TRBD2,CASSQTSGGDF,TGTGCCAGCAGCCAAACTAGCGGAGGGGACTTC
TRBV9,-,TRBJ1-1,TRBD1,CASSATGGVMNTEAFF,TGTGCCAGCAGCGCTACAGGGGGCGTTATGAACACTGAAGCTTTCTTT
TRBV9,-,TRBJ2-5,-,CASSVGTGSETQYF,TGTGCCAGCAGCGTAGGAACAGGGTCAGAGACCCAGTACTTC
TRBV3-1/TRBV3-2,-,TRBJ2-1,TRBD1,CASSRDRVGSSSYNEQFF,TGTGCCAGCAGCCGGGACAGGGTGGGCTCGAGCTCCTACAATGAGCAGTTCTTC
TRBV10-3,-,TRBJ1-1,TRBD1,CAISAPGQGGTEAFF,TGTGCCATCAGTGCACCGGGACAGGGGGGAACTGAAGCTTTCTTT
TRBV9,once,TRBJ2-2,TRBD2,CASSPGGPTGELFF,TGTGCCAGCAGCCCGGGGGGGCCTACCGGGGAGCTGTTTTTT
TRBV6-4,-,TRBJ1-2,TRBD1,CASSDRGLTYGYTF,TGTGCCAGCAGCGACAGGGGGCTTACCTATGGCTACACCTTC
TRBV7-7,once,TRBJ2-5,TRBD2,CASRREGTSGHQETQYF,TGTGCTAGCAGGAGAGAGGGGACTAGCGGGCACCAAGAGACCCAGTACTTC
TRBV6-1,-,TRBJ1-2,-,CASSETPSGNYGYTF,TGTGCCAGCAGTGAAACCCCGTCCGGCAACTATGGCTACACCTTC